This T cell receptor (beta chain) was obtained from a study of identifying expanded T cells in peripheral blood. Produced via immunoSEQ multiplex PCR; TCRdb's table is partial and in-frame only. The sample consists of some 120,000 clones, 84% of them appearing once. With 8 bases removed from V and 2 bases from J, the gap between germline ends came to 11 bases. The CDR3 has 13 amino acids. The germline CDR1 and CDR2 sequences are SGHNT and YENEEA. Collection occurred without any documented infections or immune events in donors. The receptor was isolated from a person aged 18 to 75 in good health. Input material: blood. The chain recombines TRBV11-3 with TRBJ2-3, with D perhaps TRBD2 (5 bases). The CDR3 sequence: CASASSYTDTQYF. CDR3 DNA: TGTGCCAGCGCTAGCTCATACACAGATACGCAGTATTTT.